The 23 T cell receptor beta chains reported below all come from one sample, sequenced in a study of T cell changes during pregnancy in multiple sclerosis (dated by TCRdb to between 2019 and 2020). Receptor libraries were prepared by the immunoSEQ multiplex PCR assay. The source is immuneACCESS, and TCRdb retained only in-frame sequences with V and J called. Part of the clones is not carried over; for the studies checked, unresolved V genes explain less than half of this, and the remainder is unexplained. This sample holds about 49,000 clones; roughly 92% were observed only once. The leading ten clones occupy approximately 5% of the sample. Here the sequenced sample was CD8+ T cells from peripheral blood mononuclear cells, taken before pregnancy. These receptors originate from a female donor with multiple sclerosis, enrolled in a pregnancy study.

The chain employs TRBV25-1 and TRBJ1-5; 9 bases match TRBD1. The germline V gene has CDR1 MGHDK and CDR2 SYGVNS. The J segment lost 2 bases and the V segment lost 1 base, leaving 6 bases of the junction unmatched. The CDR3 consists of 17 residues. The CDR3 reads CASSELGQGEGNQPQHF. The DNA for the CDR3 is TGTGCCAGCAGTGAATTGGGACAGGGTGAGGGCAATCAGCCCCAGCATTTT. The entire variable domain, with the rest obtained from reference TRBV25-1 and TRBJ1-5, is as follows: EADIYQTPRYLVIGTGKKITLECSQTMGHDKMYWYQQDPGMELHLIHYSYGVNSTEKGDLSSESTVSRIRTEHFPLTLESARPSHTSQYLCASSELGQGEGNQPQHFGDGTRLSIL.

V and J are TRBV29-1 and TRBJ2-1; D not certain. The V end lost 1 base, the J end lost 8 bases, and 3 bases lay between the germline ends. This CDR3 comprises 10 residues. Germline lookup yields CDR1 SQVTM and CDR2 ANQGSEA. The CDR3 protein is CSVEGHEQFF. The DNA of the CDR3 is TGCAGCGTTGAAGGGCATGAGCAGTTCTTC.

The V and J genes are TRBV7-9 and TRBJ2-1, with 7 bases fitting TRBD1. The CDR3 length is 15 residues. CDR1 SEHNR and CDR2 FQNEAQ come from the germline V gene (reference sequence). Trimming at V came to 5 bases and at J to 2 bases, leaving 6 bases not matched to a gene. CDR3 protein: CASSTPGTAYNEQFF. The CDR3 DNA is TGTGCCAGCAGCACGCCCGGGACAGCCTACAATGAGCAGTTCTTC.

The chain is built from TRBV6-6 and TRBJ2-1; the D gene is possibly TRBD1 (6 bases). Germline CDR1 and CDR2: MNHNY and SVGAGI (reference sequence). V lost 0 bases and J 8 bases, leaving 11 bases between the germline ends. CDR3 length equals 14 residues. CDR3 sequence reads: CASSYSTQGYEQFF. The CDR3 DNA sequence: TGTGCCAGCAGTTACTCGACACAGGGCTATGAGCAGTTCTTC.

The V gene is TRBV4-1, the J gene TRBJ2-1; D perhaps matches TRBD2 (6 bases). The germline CDR1 and CDR2 sequences are MGHRA and YSYEKL. CDR3 length equals 16 residues. V gave up 2 bases and J gave up 8 bases, with 19 bases separating them. The chain's CDR3 is CASSQYTSYPSDEQFF. DNA for the CDR3: TGCGCCAGCAGCCAATACACTAGCTACCCCAGCGATGAGCAGTTCTTC.

The chain joins TRBV10-1 to TRBJ2-1, with D possibly matching TRBD2 (5 bases). V was clipped by 0 bases and J by 4 bases, with 10 bases between them. Germline V gives CDR1 WNHNN, CDR2 SYGVQD (reference sequence). The CDR3 is made up of 15 amino acids. CDR3 amino acids: CASSESRLQYNEQFF. CDR3 sequence (DNA): TGCGCCAGCAGTGAGTCGAGACTACAATACAATGAGCAGTTCTTC.

This clone has only one observation. This chain links TRBV25-1 with TRBJ1-1; D is undetermined. Germline V gene sequence: CDR1 MGHDK, CDR2 SYGVNS. The length of the CDR3 is 13 residues. V was pared by 3 bases and J by 0 bases, with 5 bases between. This CDR3 reads CASSDNLNTEAFF. In nucleotides, the CDR3 is TGTGCCAGCAGTGACAACTTGAACACTGAAGCTTTCTTT. Based on the CDR3 plus reference TRBV25-1 and TRBJ1-1, the full variable domain is EADIYQTPRYLVIGTGKKITLECSQTMGHDKMYWYQQDPGMELHLIHYSYGVNSTEKGDLSSESTVSRIRTEHFPLTLESARPSHTSQYLCASSDNLNTEAFFGQGTRLTVV.

V and J are TRBV11-2 and TRBJ1-2, with D possibly being TRBD1 (5 bases). The ends were cut back, 1 base at V and 12 bases at J, with 18 bases in the middle. The CDR3 is 14 residues long. Germline assignment: CDR1 SGHAT and CDR2 FQNNGV. Here the CDR3 DNA reads TGTGCCAGCAGCTTAGGGGTGGGCAGGGAGGGAAACACCTTC. Translated, it gives CASSLGVGREGNTF.

V gene TRBV5-1 combines with J gene TRBJ2-3; D call uncertain. Germline assignment: CDR1 SGHRS and CDR2 YFSETQ. Trimming cost V 3 bases and J 2 bases, with 13 bases left between them. The CDR3 loop spans 15 amino acids. CDR3 DNA sequence: TGCGCCAGCAGCTCCGGTCTCGTCCCCACAGATACGCAGTATTTT. Encoded protein: CASSSGLVPTDTQYF. Complete variable domain (other parts from reference TRBV5-1 and TRBJ2-3): KAGVTQTPRYLIKTRGQQVTLSCSPISGHRSVSWYQQTPGQGLQFLFEYFSETQRNKGNFPGRFSGRQFSNSRSEMNVSTLELGDSALYLCASSSGLVPTDTQYFGPGTRLTVL.

The chain uses TRBV6-4 and TRBJ1-5; 11 positions agree with TRBD1. The junction had 5 bases not matched to a gene; V was cut back by 5 bases and J by 5 bases. CDR1 and CDR2 (germline): MRHNA, SNTAGT. The CDR3 runs to 15 residues. In nucleotides, the CDR3 is TGTGCCAGCAGTCCTGGGACAGGGGGGGATCAGCCCCAGCATTTT. Protein sequence: CASSPGTGGDQPQHF.

The chain recombines TRBV5-6 with TRBJ2-1, with 9 bases fitting TRBD1. The trim removed 3 bases at V and 8 bases at J, leaving 9 bases unmatched. From germline, CDR1 is SGHDT and CDR2 YYEEEE. The CDR3 is made up of 15 amino acids. The CDR3 DNA reads TGTGCCAGCAGCTCTCCGGGACAGGGTGAGGATGAGCAGTTCTTC. This sequence encodes CASSSPGQGEDEQFF.

This chain connects TRBV7-9 to TRBJ2-3; tentatively, D is TRBD1 (6 bases). V was shortened by 2 bases and J by 0 bases, with 21 bases between the two germline ends. The CDR3 contains 19 residues. Germline V gene lookup returns CDR1 SEHNR and CDR2 FQNEAQ (reference sequence). The DNA for the CDR3 is TGTGCCAGCAGCTTAACGGGGACACTTGGACTCACTAGCACAGATACGCAGTATTTT. Protein sequence: CASSLTGTLGLTSTDTQYF.

The chain links TRBV7-9 to TRBJ2-3; 11 bases line up with TRBD1. V was pared by 8 bases and J by 6 bases, with 10 bases of the junction left unmatched. The CDR3 runs to 15 residues. Germline V gene sequence: CDR1 SEHNR, CDR2 FQNEAQ (reference sequence). CDR3 DNA: TGTGCCAGCGGATCGGGACAGGGGGAATTGGATACGCAGTATTTT. It specifies CASGSGQGELDTQYF.

The J gene is TRBJ1-2, the V gene TRBV9; D is unresolved. With 0 bases removed from V and 8 bases from J, the gap between germline ends came to 20 bases. Germline CDR1 and CDR2: SGDLS and YYNGEE. The CDR3 totals 16 residues. The CDR3 sequence: CASSVDPIPPLWGYTF. The CDR3 DNA sequence: TGTGCCAGCAGCGTAGACCCTATCCCCCCCCTTTGGGGCTACACCTTC.

As DNA, the CDR3 is TGTGCCAGCAGCTTAGATGGGGGGACCAAAACAGATACGCAGTATTTT. This gives the protein CASSLDGGTKTDTQYF. This chain links TRBV7-9 with TRBJ2-3; D is possibly TRBD2 (6 bases). V lost 1 base to trimming and J lost 3 bases, with 14 bases between them. Per germline, CDR1 SEHNR and CDR2 FQNEAQ (reference sequence). This CDR3 spans 16 amino acids. Looking up the rest from reference TRBV7-9 and TRBJ2-3 gives the full variable domain: DTGVSQNPRHKITKRGQNVTFRCDPISEHNRLYWYRQTLGQGPEFLTYFQNEAQLEKSRLLSDRFSAERPKGSFSTLEIQRTEQGDSAMYLCASSLDGGTKTDTQYFGPGTRLTVL.

The J gene is TRBJ1-2, the V gene TRBV5-1; unclear D gene. The germline V and J ends were trimmed by 3 bases and 6 bases, with 15 bases remaining between them. The CDR3 is made up of 14 amino acids. From germline, CDR1 is SGHRS and CDR2 YFSETQ. The CDR3 region is CASSWEFPAHGYTF. CDR3 in DNA: TGCGCCAGCAGCTGGGAGTTTCCGGCCCATGGCTACACCTTC.

The chain recombines TRBV19 with TRBJ2-7; 10 positions match TRBD1. Unmatched junction bases numbered 3, after V lost 5 bases and J lost 2 bases. CDR1 is LNHDA and CDR2 is SQIVND in the germline V gene (reference sequence). The CDR3 runs to 14 residues. The CDR3 nucleotides read TGTGCCAGTAGTCCAGGGACAGGGGCCTACGAGCAGTACTTC. This gives the protein CASSPGTGAYEQYF.

The genes are TRBV27 and TRBJ1-5; D unresolved. The germline V and J ends were trimmed by 2 bases and 6 bases, with 11 bases remaining between them. Germline CDR1 and CDR2: MNHEY and SMNVEV (reference sequence). The CDR3 totals 14 residues. CDR3 loop: CASSLVGTGQPQHF. CDR3 nucleotide sequence: TGTGCCAGCAGTTTAGTAGGAACGGGTCAGCCCCAGCATTTT.

The chain joins TRBV28 to TRBJ1-2; possible D gene TRBD1, 6 bases. The CDR3 spans 14 residues. V lost 5 bases and J 1 base, leaving 11 bases between the germline ends. The V gene's germline CDR1 is MDHEN and CDR2 SYDVKM. CDR3 residues: CASSPGQLNYGYTF. For the CDR3, the DNA is TGTGCCAGCAGTCCCGGACAGCTTAACTATGGCTACACCTTC.

J is TRBJ2-5 and V is TRBV14; 7 bases fit TRBD1. This CDR3 is built from 14 residues. From germline, CDR1 is SGHDN and CDR2 FVKESK. V gave up 1 base and J gave up 4 bases; unmatched junction bases: 3. The CDR3: CASSQGGGVETQYF. The CDR3 region has the DNA TGTGCCAGCAGCCAAGGAGGGGGCGTAGAGACCCAGTACTTC.

V usage is TRBV10-2 and J usage is TRBJ2-2, with TRBD2 identical over 11 bases. V dropped 2 bases and J dropped 7; count of bases not matched to a gene: 3. The CDR3 sequence is 15 residues long. Germline V CDR1 and CDR2: WSHSY, SAAADI. CDR3 region: CASSETSGSNGELFF. The CDR3 DNA is TGCGCCAGCAGTGAGACTAGCGGGAGTAACGGGGAGCTGTTTTTT.

The V and J genes are TRBV2 and TRBJ1-1; 11 bases agree with TRBD1. Losses at the gene ends were 3 bases for V and 10 bases for J; bases not matched to a gene: 4. In germline, CDR1 is SNHLY, CDR2 FYNNEI. The CDR3 consists of 13 residues. CDR3 bases: TGTGCCAGCAGTGAGAGGGGGACAGGGGGAGCTTTCTTT. The encoded protein is CASSERGTGGAFF.

V gene TRBV7-9 combines with J gene TRBJ2-7; D gene uncertain. The germline V gene has CDR1 SEHNR and CDR2 FQNEAQ (reference sequence). V shed 6 bases and J shed 3 bases, with 9 bases lying between them. This CDR3 spans 12 amino acids. The DNA for the CDR3 is TGTGCCAGCAGACTCGACAACTACGAGCAGTACTTC. It codes for CASRLDNYEQYF.